Relative to its sample, the clone carrying this TCR beta chain is medium-sized (0.01 to 0.1%). What it binds is unknown. With 6 bases removed from V and 4 bases from J, the gap between germline ends came to 10 bases. Germline V CDR1 and CDR2: DFQATT, SNEGSKA (reference sequence). This CDR3 is built from 12 residues. The data derive from a study of T-cell reconstitution after alpha-beta-depleted transplantation in children. Broader study findings: At the one-year point after transplant, T-cell counts and TCRbeta diversity were found to come mostly from T cells that had been newly produced. Roughly two months post-transplant, alpha-beta T cells reportedly originated from several hundred graft clones that had expanded.

It was with unique molecular identifiers that the TCRbeta library was prepared. TCRdb reprocessed the PCR reads with MiXCR, giving one entry per CDR3 protein. In the table there are approximately 430,000 distinct CDR3 sequences, around 15% of which are singletons. This specimen was PBMCs, mostly from graft donor cells, taken 360 days after TCRalphabeta/CD19-depleted stem cell transplant. V gene TRBV20-1 combines with J gene TRBJ2-4; D is possibly TRBD1 (6 bases). The TCR sequence derives from a boy in the first two years of life who had a stem cell transplant for Wiskott-Aldrich syndrome, so the T cells may come from the graft donor. The CDR3 DNA is TGCAGTGCCTCAACAGGGAAAAACATTCAGTACTTC. Translating gives CSASTGKNIQYF.